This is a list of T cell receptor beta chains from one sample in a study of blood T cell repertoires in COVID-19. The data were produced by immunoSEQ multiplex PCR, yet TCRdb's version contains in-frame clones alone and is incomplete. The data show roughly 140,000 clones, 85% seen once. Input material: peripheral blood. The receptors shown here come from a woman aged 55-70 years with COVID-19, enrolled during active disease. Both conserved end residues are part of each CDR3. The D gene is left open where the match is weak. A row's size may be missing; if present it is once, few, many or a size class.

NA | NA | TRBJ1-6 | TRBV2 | CAGQGQQNSPLHF | TGTGCCGGGCAAGGACAGCAGAATTCACCCCTCCACTTT
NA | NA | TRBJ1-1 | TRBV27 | CASSFWEDTEAFF | TGTGCCAGCAGTTTTTGGGAGGACACTGAAGCTTTCTTT
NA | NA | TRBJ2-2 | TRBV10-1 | CASSSQVGELFF | TGCGCCAGCAGCTCCCAGGTCGGGGAGCTGTTTTTT
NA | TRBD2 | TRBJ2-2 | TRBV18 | CASSPPGGSAGELFF | TGTGCCAGCTCACCACCGGGCGGGAGCGCCGGGGAGCTGTTTTTT
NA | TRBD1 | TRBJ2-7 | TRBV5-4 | CASSGKDRGYEQYF | TGTGCCAGCAGCGGAAAGGACAGGGGCTACGAGCAGTACTTC
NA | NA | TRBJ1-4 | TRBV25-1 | CASSASGPINEKLFF | TGTGCCAGCAGTGCCTCAGGGCCAATTAATGAAAAACTGTTTTTT
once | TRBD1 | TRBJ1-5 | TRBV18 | CASSPDRAANQPQHF | TGTGCCAGCTCACCCGACAGGGCTGCCAATCAGCCCCAGCATTTT
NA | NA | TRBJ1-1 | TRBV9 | CASSVVGGGNTEAFF | TGTGCCAGCAGCGTAGTGGGCGGGGGGAACACTGAAGCTTTCTTT
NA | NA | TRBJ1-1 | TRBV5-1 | CASSAPGALAEAFF | TGCGCCAGCAGCGCCCCAGGGGCTCTAGCTGAAGCTTTCTTT
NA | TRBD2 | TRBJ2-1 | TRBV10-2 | CASRETSGHEQFF | TGCGCCAGCAGGGAGACTAGCGGGCATGAGCAGTTCTTC
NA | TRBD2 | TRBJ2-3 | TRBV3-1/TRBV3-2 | CASSQDWRTSGGTARTDTQYF | TGTGCCAGCAGCCAAGATTGGAGGACTAGCGGGGGGACCGCCAGGACAGATACGCAGTATTTT
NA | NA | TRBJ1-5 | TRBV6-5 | CASRLDSSPGQPQHF | TGTGCCAGCAGGCTGGACAGTTCCCCCGGTCAGCCCCAGCATTTT
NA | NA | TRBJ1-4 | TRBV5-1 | CASSFQGRKEKLFF | TGCGCCAGCAGTTTTCAGGGTAGGAAGGAAAAACTGTTTTTT
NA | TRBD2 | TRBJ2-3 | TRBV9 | CASSVAQAGVDTQYF | TGTGCCAGCAGCGTAGCCCAAGCGGGAGTAGATACGCAGTATTTT
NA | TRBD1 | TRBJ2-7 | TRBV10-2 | CASSGQGVGGEQYF | TGCGCCAGCAGTGGACAGGGAGTAGGCGGCGAGCAGTACTTC
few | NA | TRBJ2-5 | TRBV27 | CASRSQGWRGETQYF | TGTGCCAGCAGATCACAGGGGTGGAGGGGTGAGACCCAGTACTTC
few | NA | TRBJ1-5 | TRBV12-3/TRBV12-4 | CASREGSNQPQHF | TGTGCCAGCAGGGAGGGAAGCAATCAGCCCCAGCATTTT
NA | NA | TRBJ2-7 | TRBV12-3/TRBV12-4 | CASSFANSEQYF | TGTGCCAGCAGTTTTGCCAACTCCGAGCAGTACTTC
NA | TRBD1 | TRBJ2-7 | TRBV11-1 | CASSPKDRGHSYEQYF | TGTGCCAGCAGCCCAAAAGACAGGGGGCACTCCTACGAGCAGTACTTC
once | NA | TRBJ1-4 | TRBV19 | CASSSLLEGRTNEKLFF | TGTGCCAGTAGTTCCCTCCTGGAGGGACGGACGAATGAAAAACTGTTTTTT
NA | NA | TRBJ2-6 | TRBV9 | CASSAIPRGSGANVLTF | TGTGCCAGCAGCGCCATCCCCCGGGGCTCTGGGGCCAACGTCCTGACTTTC
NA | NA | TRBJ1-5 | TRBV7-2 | CASSLGRYSNQPQHF | TGTGCCAGCAGCTTAGGGCGGTATAGCAATCAGCCCCAGCATTTT
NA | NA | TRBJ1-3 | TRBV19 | CASSGRTASGNTIYF | TGTGCCAGTTCGGGCCGGACAGCGAGCGGAAACACCATATATTTT
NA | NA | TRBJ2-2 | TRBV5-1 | CASSLDGSRTGELFF | TGCGCCAGCAGCTTGGACGGGAGTAGAACCGGGGAGCTGTTTTTT
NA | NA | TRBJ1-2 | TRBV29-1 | CSVAGRKGDGYTF | TGCAGCGTGGCCGGAAGAAAGGGGGACGGCTACACCTTC
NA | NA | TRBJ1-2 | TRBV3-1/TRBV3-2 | CASSNTGRPNYGYTF | TGTGCCAGCAGCAACACAGGGAGACCTAACTATGGCTACACCTTC
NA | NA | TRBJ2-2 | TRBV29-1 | CSVSPGSGELFF | TGCAGCGTTTCACCCGGGAGTGGGGAGCTGTTTTTT